Listed here are 31 T cell receptor beta chains from one sample, sequenced in a study of blood T cell repertoires in COVID-19 (dated by TCRdb to 2020 to 2022). The protocol used for the library was the immunoSEQ multiplex PCR assay. TCRdb re-hosts the immuneACCESS table, in-frame sequences only. Its copies lack some clones; in the studies checked, an unresolved V gene accounts for under half of them, and the cause for the rest is not known. The table for this sample lists some 240,000 clones; roughly 86% of them were counted only once. Roughly 3.5% of the sample is taken by the ten largest. Sequenced: PBMCs or T cells enriched from blood (not recorded which). The receptors here all came from a woman in her thirties or forties with acute COVID-19.

V gene TRBV6-5 combines with J gene TRBJ1-3; TRBD1 might be the D (6 bases). CDR3 size: 15 residues. V was cut by 6 bases and J by 4 bases, with 16 bases left in between. Per the germline V gene, CDR1 is MNHEY and CDR2 is SVGAGI. The CDR3 DNA follows: TGTGCCAGCAGCGGTACAGGGATAGGGGGAAACACCATATATTTT. Its protein is CASSGTGIGGNTIYF.

The V and J genes are TRBV4-1 and TRBJ1-5, with D maybe TRBD1 (5 bases). V shed 0 bases and J shed 6 bases, with 15 bases lying between them. In germline, CDR1 is MGHRA, CDR2 YSYEKL. This CDR3 is 16 amino acids long. DNA of the CDR3: TGCGCCAGCAGCCAAGAGTGGCAGGGTAAGGGTCAGCCCCAGCATTTT. This codes for CASSQEWQGKGQPQHF.

Regarding this clone: Other DNA sequences in this sample translate to the same CDR3. DNA of the CDR3: TGTGCCAGTAGCCTCCTCACCGGGGAGCTGTTTTTT. Protein product: CASSLLTGELFF. The genes are TRBV19 and TRBJ2-2; no clear D. This CDR3 has 12 amino acids. Trimming stripped 6 bases from V and 4 bases from J, with 6 bases between. Germline V lookup: CDR1 LNHDA, CDR2 SQIVND (reference sequence).

The chain combines TRBV5-4 with TRBJ1-1, with TRBD1 identical over 7 bases. CDR3 length equals 14 residues. The germline CDR1 and CDR2 sequences are SGHNT and YYREEE (reference sequence). Unmatched junction bases numbered 2, after V lost 2 bases and J lost 1 base. CDR3 nucleotide sequence: TGTGCCAGCAGCTTATGGACAGGGAACACTGAAGCTTTCTTT. Translation: CASSLWTGNTEAFF.

V is TRBV7-3 and J is TRBJ1-2; a possible D gene is TRBD1 (5 bases). The CDR3 totals 14 residues. Deletions cut 2 bases from V and 4 bases from J, with 11 bases between. Germline lookup yields CDR1 SGHTA and CDR2 FQGTGA. CDR3 nucleotides: TGTGCCAGCAGCTTAGGAGGGACTGGCTATGGCTACACCTTC. Translating it yields CASSLGGTGYGYTF.

This rearrangement joins TRBV5-1 to TRBJ2-5; 7 nucleotides line up with TRBD2. With V trimmed by 2 bases and J by 2 bases, 6 bases remained unmatched. The CDR3 has 15 residues. Germline lookup yields CDR1 SGHRS and CDR2 YFSETQ. Written as DNA, the CDR3 is TGCGCCAGCAGCTTTTCTTGGGGGGGACAAGAGACCCAGTACTTC. This gives the protein CASSFSWGGQETQYF.

This chain uses TRBV5-1 with TRBJ2-4; D call uncertain. V shed 2 bases and J shed 0 bases, with 6 bases lying between them. The CDR3 covers 14 residues. CDR1 SGHRS and CDR2 YFSETQ come from the germline V gene. CDR3 sequence reads: CASSFTEAKNIQYF. CDR3 DNA sequence: TGCGCCAGCAGCTTCACAGAAGCCAAAAACATTCAGTACTTC.

The chain carries TRBV3-1 (or the pseudogene TRBV3-2) and TRBJ2-3; weak D call: TRBD2 (6 bases). CDR1 is LGHDT and CDR2 is YNNKEL in the germline V gene (reference sequence). V was clipped by 4 bases and J by 6 bases, with 8 bases between them. This CDR3 is built from 12 residues. The CDR3 DNA reads as TGTGCCAGCAGCCCACGGGAGGATACGCAGTATTTT. It translates to CASSPREDTQYF.

This chain links TRBV9 with TRBJ1-5; weak D call: TRBD1 (5 bases). The CDR3 length is 18 residues. Germline loops: CDR1 SGDLS, CDR2 YYNGEE. Trimming left V 2 bases short and J 1 base short, with 19 bases between. The CDR3 DNA reads as TGTGCCAGCAGCGTTCTACAAGCAGGGTGTTCGAGCAATCAGCCCCAGCATTTT. Translation gives CASSVLQAGCSSNQPQHF.

This CDR3 reads CATSRGRVDTEAFF. The DNA for the CDR3 is TGTGCCACCAGCAGAGGTCGGGTTGACACTGAAGCTTTCTTT. V and J are TRBV15 and TRBJ1-1; no clear D. CDR1 and CDR2 (germline): LNHNV, YYDKDF (reference sequence). The CDR3 sequence is 14 residues long. The germline V and J ends were trimmed by 1 base and 3 bases, with 9 bases remaining between them.

The chain links TRBV20-1 to TRBJ1-2; D possibly corresponds to TRBD1 (5 bases). The CDR3 consists of 10 residues. The germline gives CDR1 DFQATT, CDR2 SNEGSKA (reference sequence). Trimming took off 4 bases at V and 8 bases at J, with 8 bases between the two ends. In nucleotides, the CDR3 is TGCAGTGCTAAGGGGAAGGGCTACACCTTC. It encodes CSAKGKGYTF.

The chain links TRBV7-8 to TRBJ1-2, with D hard to call. Germline V gene sequence: CDR1 SGHVS, CDR2 FQNEAQ. The CDR3 is 12 amino acids. The V gene lost 2 bases and the J gene lost 7 bases, with 8 bases spanning the gap. The CDR3 is CASSLRGLGYTF. CDR3 DNA sequence: TGTGCCAGCAGCTTAAGAGGCCTTGGCTACACCTTC.

The chain links TRBV5-6 to TRBJ1-3; D is undetermined. CDR3 length: 18 amino acids. Germline V gives CDR1 SGHDT, CDR2 YYEEEE. Deletions cut 3 bases from V and 4 bases from J, with 23 bases between. CDR3 region: CASSSYTGIGKYGNTIYF. The CDR3 DNA is TGTGCCAGCAGCTCATACACCGGGATAGGGAAATACGGAAACACCATATATTTT. The full variable domain, rest sourced from reference TRBV5-6 and TRBJ1-3, is DAGVTQSPTHLIKTRGQQVTLRCSPKSGHDTVSWYQQALGQGPQFIFQYYEEEERQRGNFPDRFSGHQFPNYSSELNVNALLLGDSALYLCASSSYTGIGKYGNTIYFGEGSWLTVV.

The CDR3 region is CASSQAGTGKSPLHF. CDR3 coding DNA: TGTGCCAGTAGTCAAGCCGGGACAGGGAAATCACCCCTCCACTTT. The genes are TRBV19 and TRBJ1-6; 9 bases map to TRBD1. J lost 10 bases, V lost 5 bases, and 9 bases had no gene match. This CDR3 is built from 15 residues. Germline V gene sequence: CDR1 LNHDA, CDR2 SQIVND (reference sequence).

The DNA for the CDR3 is TGTGCCAGCAGCTTAGGGGTGGGACTAGGCTACGAGCAGTACTTC. This gives the protein CASSLGVGLGYEQYF. The chain couples TRBV13 to TRBJ2-7; TRBD2 matches at 8 bases. Germline lookup yields CDR1 PRHDT and CDR2 FYEKMQ (reference sequence). There are 15 residues in the CDR3. V dropped 0 bases and J dropped 3; count of bases not matched to a gene: 4.

V gene TRBV9 combines with J gene TRBJ2-1; TRBD1 matches 9 bases. Per germline, CDR1 SGDLS and CDR2 YYNGEE. This CDR3 region has 15 residues. J gave up 7 bases and V 5 bases, and 10 bases lay outside the gene matches. The CDR3 reads CASSSGQGVRNEQFF. As DNA, the CDR3 is TGTGCCAGCAGTTCGGGACAGGGTGTTAGGAATGAGCAGTTCTTC.

The chain's CDR3 is CASSQDLDSNQPQHF. The CDR3 DNA is TGTGCCAGCAGCCAAGATCTGGACAGTAATCAGCCCCAGCATTTT. J is TRBJ1-5 and V is TRBV3-1 (or the pseudogene TRBV3-2), with D possibly TRBD1 on 6 matching bases. This CDR3 region has 15 residues. Per the germline V gene, CDR1 is LGHDT and CDR2 is YNNKEL (reference sequence). Trimming left V 0 bases short and J 4 bases short, with 10 bases between.

The count of this clone is one. The gene calls are TRBV4-1 and TRBJ2-3, with TRBD2 identical over 7 bases. The trim removed 4 bases at V and 2 bases at J, leaving 12 bases unmatched. The CDR3 runs 17 residues. Germline V CDR1 and CDR2: MGHRA, YSYEKL. This CDR3 is CASSPGGGRGPTDTQYF. The CDR3 DNA reads TGCGCCAGCAGCCCGGGGGGAGGGAGGGGACCCACAGATACGCAGTATTTT.

The chain links TRBV4-2 to TRBJ2-1; D might be TRBD2 (7 bases). Germline CDR1 and CDR2: LGHNA and YNFKEQ. V was trimmed by 0 bases and J by 3 bases, leaving 21 bases between them. CDR3 length: 19 residues. CDR3 sequence reads: CASSQDRGGGPLRYNEQFF. CDR3 DNA: TGTGCCAGCAGCCAAGATAGGGGGGGAGGGCCCCTTCGCTACAATGAGCAGTTCTTC.

CDR3 amino acids: CASSVQGRSYEQYF. The CDR3 nucleotides are TGTGCCAGCAGCGTACAGGGTAGGTCCTACGAGCAGTACTTC. This chain uses TRBV9 with TRBJ2-7; D might be TRBD1 (5 bases). Trimming stripped 1 base from V and 1 base from J, with 9 bases between. There are 14 residues in the CDR3. Germline CDR1 and CDR2: SGDLS and YYNGEE.

The chain combines TRBV3-1 (or the pseudogene TRBV3-2) with TRBJ2-1; 13 nucleotides line up with TRBD2. CDR1 is LGHDT, CDR2 YNNKEL, per germline (reference sequence). The ends lost 5 bases at V and 6 bases at J; junction bases unmatched: 1. This CDR3 comprises 14 residues. CDR3 bases: TGTGCCAGCAGCTGGACTAGCGGGGGCAATGAGCAGTTCTTC. It specifies CASSWTSGGNEQFF.

The rearrangement uses TRBV2 and TRBJ2-2, with D possibly matching TRBD1 (6 bases). The V end lost 6 bases, the J end lost 0 bases, and 11 bases lay between the germline ends. Germline V CDR1 and CDR2: SNHLY, FYNNEI. This CDR3 contains 15 residues. The CDR3 sequence: CASSPGTTNTGELFF. The CDR3 nucleotides read TGTGCCAGCAGCCCCGGGACAACGAACACCGGGGAGCTGTTTTTT.

Here the CDR3 reads CASSRHPPGSGSQETQYF. Here the CDR3 DNA reads TGTGCCAGCAGCAGACACCCCCCCGGTAGCGGGAGCCAAGAGACCCAGTACTTC. The V and J genes are TRBV7-3 and TRBJ2-5; 9 nucleotides match TRBD2. The germline V gene has CDR1 SGHTA and CDR2 FQGTGA. Trimming at V came to 5 bases and at J to 1 base, leaving 14 bases not matched to a gene. The CDR3 extends over 18 amino acids.

J is TRBJ2-3 and V is TRBV27; D remains unclear. The CDR3 has 17 amino acids. Trimming stripped 4 bases from V and 2 bases from J, with 19 bases between. Per germline, CDR1 MNHEY and CDR2 SMNVEV (reference sequence). The CDR3 sequence is CASSSQVPTTNTDTQYF. CDR3 coding DNA: TGTGCCAGCAGTTCCCAAGTACCGACAACGAACACAGATACGCAGTATTTT.

This sequence joins TRBV24-1 and TRBJ1-2; 8 bases line up with TRBD1. Germline CDR1 reads KGHDR; CDR2 reads SFDVKD. Germline trimming cut 4 bases from V and 8 bases from J; bases unmatched to any gene: 5. The CDR3 spans 13 residues. This CDR3 reads CATSEAGGRGYTF. CDR3 bases: TGTGCCACCAGTGAGGCAGGGGGCCGGGGCTACACCTTC.

The chain uses TRBV28 and TRBJ2-7; a possible D gene is TRBD2 (6 bases). V lost 1 base and J 1 base, leaving 8 bases between the germline ends. This CDR3 region has 14 residues. Germline CDR1 and CDR2: MDHEN and SYDVKM. DNA of the CDR3: TGTGCCAGCAGTTTATCGGGAGAATCCTACGAGCAGTACTTC. It specifies CASSLSGESYEQYF.

The V and J genes are TRBV7-6 and TRBJ2-3; 10 bases match TRBD2. The CDR3 is 17 residues long. Germline trimming cut 5 bases from V and 6 bases from J; bases unmatched to any gene: 14. Germline CDR1 reads SGHVS; CDR2 reads FNYEAQ. The CDR3 loop reads CASSGGLAEPFDDTQYF. The CDR3 DNA follows: TGTGCCAGCAGCGGAGGACTAGCGGAACCCTTCGACGATACGCAGTATTTT. The variable domain in full, with the rest retrieved from reference TRBV7-6 and TRBJ2-3, is GAGVSQSPRYKVTKRGQDVALRCDPISGHVSLYWYRQALGQGPEFLTYFNYEAQQDKSGLPNDRFSAERPEGSISTLTIQRTEQRDSAMYRCASSGGLAEPFDDTQYFGPGTRLTVL.

This chain links TRBV6-5 with TRBJ2-7; D uncertain. The germline gives CDR1 MNHEY, CDR2 SVGAGI. This CDR3 has 13 residues. The V gene lost 6 bases and the J gene lost 6 bases, with 15 bases spanning the gap. CDR3 in DNA: TGTGCCAGCAGCAAGGCCCTAGTTTCCGAGCAGTACTTC. This codes for CASSKALVSEQYF.

The chain employs TRBV4-1 and TRBJ2-1; 9 bases align to TRBD2. V was clipped by 4 bases and J by 0 bases; unmatched bases: 4. The germline CDR1 and CDR2 sequences are MGHRA and YSYEKL. The length of the CDR3 is 16 residues. CDR3 DNA: TGCGCCAGCAGCCTAGATAGCGGGAGCTCCTACAATGAGCAGTTCTTC. This translates into CASSLDSGSSYNEQFF.

The V call is TRBV6-5, the J call TRBJ1-3, with TRBD1 identical over 7 bases. This CDR3 has 13 residues. J gave up 4 bases and V 7 bases, and 4 bases lay outside the gene matches. Germline assignment: CDR1 MNHEY and CDR2 SVGAGI. CDR3 coding DNA: TGTGCCAGCAAAACAGGGGTGGGAAACACCATATATTTT. Protein: CASKTGVGNTIYF.

V is TRBV7-6 and J is TRBJ2-7; D ambiguous. Deletions cut 6 bases from V and 1 base from J, with 16 bases between. CDR1 is SGHVS and CDR2 is FNYEAQ in the germline V gene. The CDR3 is 15 residues long. This CDR3 reads CASSTDIDPSYEQYF. CDR3 in DNA: TGTGCCAGCAGTACAGATATAGATCCTTCCTACGAGCAGTACTTC.